The clone carrying this T cell receptor (beta chain) has only a few counts. What it binds is not known. The sample is drawn from a study of T-cell reconstitution after alpha-beta-depleted transplantation in children. Broader study findings: T-cell counts and diversity at one year following transplant were attributed mainly to newly produced T cells. At day 60, the high TCRbeta diversity found in some patients originated from recipient T cells and thymic progenitors that had survived. By about two months after transplant, alpha-beta T cells reportedly arose from several hundred graft clones that had expanded.

This sample's TCRbeta library carried unique molecular identifier barcodes. TCRdb reanalysed the PCR reads using MiXCR and keeps one entry per CDR3 protein. The table shows about 830,000 distinct CDR3 sequences, with under 20% occurring only once. The sequence was obtained from a male patient between 10 and 17 years old who had a stem cell transplant for acute lymphoblastic leukemia, so the T cells may come from the graft donor. The input for sequencing was PBMCs, mostly from graft donor cells, taken 360 days after TCRalphabeta/CD19-depleted stem cell transplant.

CDR3 sequence: CSARSGQGTYEQYF. As DNA, the CDR3 is TGCAGCGCGAGATCCGGACAGGGGACCTACGAGCAGTACTTC. The chain employs TRBV29-1 and TRBJ2-7, with TRBD1 matching over 9 bases. The CDR3 extends over 14 amino acids. Looked up from germline, CDR1 is SQVTM and CDR2 is ANQGSEA. The J segment lost 2 bases and the V segment lost 7 bases, leaving 9 bases of the junction unmatched.